A selection of T cell receptor beta chains follows, all from one sample in a study of blood T cell repertoires in COVID-19. Some clones are missing from TCRdb's copy, which holds only in-frame ones; the method was immunoSEQ multiplex PCR. The sample has 130,000 or so clones, more than 70% seen once. Sequenced input: peripheral blood. The receptors stem from a man over 45 with acute or convalescent COVID-19. CDR3s include the opening cysteine and the closing phenylalanine or tryptophan. A D gene is named only where the DNA matches it firmly.

CDR3 protein	CDR3 DNA	J gene	D gene	V gene
CATSVGKEETQYF	TGTGCCACCAGCGTGGGCAAGGAAGAGACCCAGTACTTC	TRBJ2-5	NA	TRBV15
CASSLDYPGVYEQYF	TGTGCCAGCAGCTTGGATTACCCCGGAGTCTACGAGCAGTACTTC	TRBJ2-7	NA	TRBV5-4
CASSLDGLAADTQYF	TGCGCCAGCAGCCTAGACGGACTAGCAGCAGATACGCAGTATTTT	TRBJ2-3	TRBD2	TRBV5-1
CASSLWGGPDNEQFF	TGTGCCAGCAGCTTATGGGGGGGCCCTGACAATGAGCAGTTCTTC	TRBJ2-1	NA	TRBV7-9
CASRQGYGTDTQYF	TGTGCCAGCAGACAGGGGTATGGGACAGATACGCAGTATTTT	TRBJ2-3	TRBD1	TRBV6-5
CAISETTGNQPQHF	TGTGCCATCAGTGAGACGACAGGGAATCAGCCCCAGCATTTT	TRBJ1-5	TRBD1	TRBV10-3
CASSVSGTSGEREQFF	TGTGCCAGCAGCGTATCCGGGACTAGCGGGGAGCGTGAGCAGTTCTTC	TRBJ2-1	TRBD2	TRBV9
CSAISQETQYF	TGCAGTGCTATATCTCAAGAGACCCAGTACTTC	TRBJ2-5	NA	TRBV20-1
CASSDSSNQPQHF	TGTGCCAGCAGTGATAGTTCGAATCAGCCCCAGCATTTT	TRBJ1-5	NA	TRBV6-1
CASSYSRGNTIYF	TGTGCCAGCAGTTACTCGAGAGGAAACACCATATATTTT	TRBJ1-3	NA	TRBV6-5
CASSTSEIYEQYF	TGCGCCAGCAGCACTAGCGAGATTTACGAGCAGTACTTC	TRBJ2-7	TRBD2	TRBV5-1
CATSSGTGGAFNEQFF	TGTGCCACCAGCTCAGGGACAGGGGGCGCTTTTAATGAGCAGTTCTTC	TRBJ2-1	TRBD1	TRBV15
CATSDLRQGRTEAFF	TGTGCCACCAGTGATTTACGACAGGGTCGGACTGAAGCTTTCTTT	TRBJ1-1	TRBD1	TRBV24-1
CASTAGLNTEAFF	TGTGCCAGCACGGCAGGGTTGAACACTGAAGCTTTCTTT	TRBJ1-1	NA	TRBV6-5
CAWNPGGFRNTEAFF	TGTGCCTGGAATCCAGGGGGCTTTAGAAACACTGAAGCTTTCTTT	TRBJ1-1	TRBD1	TRBV30
CASSSPGQGSYEQYF	TGTGCCAGCAGTTCTCCGGGACAGGGCTCCTACGAGCAGTACTTC	TRBJ2-7	TRBD1	TRBV28
CASSLVTPKAFF	TGTGCCAGCAGTCTAGTTACCCCCAAAGCTTTCTTT	TRBJ1-1	NA	TRBV6-6
CASSRPEEQPNSPLHF	TGTGCCAGCAGCCGCCCAGAGGAGCAGCCTAATTCACCCCTCCACTTT	TRBJ1-6	NA	TRBV3-1/TRBV3-2